This TCR beta chain was documented in a study of neoadjuvant nivolumab and ipilimumab in lung cancer (dated by TCRdb to the early 2020s). In terms of the full investigation: In the NEOSTAR trial, nivolumab was administered intravenously at 3 mg/kg on days 1, 15 and 29, and the combination arm also received ipilimumab 1 mg/kg on day 1 only. The trial treated just under 45 patients with operable NSCLC: about 23 were randomized to nivolumab monotherapy and about 20 to nivolumab plus ipilimumab. TCR repertoires in pretherapy (baseline) peripheral blood were compared with TCR repertoires in tumors resected at surgery after neoadjuvant immune checkpoint blockade. Seven patients had matched pretherapy and resected tumor pairs analyzed, with four treated with nivolumab and three with nivolumab plus ipilimumab. The primary trial endpoint was the major pathologic response (MPR) rate in the intention-to-treat population in each study arm.

On this clone itself: It lacks a known antigen. Base qualities are not recorded, but no much larger clone differs from it by a single base.

CDR3 length: 12 amino acids, cysteine to phenylalanine. Only the CDR3 portion is preserved as DNA: 36 bases, with reading frame beginning at the first base. The germline V gene yields MNHNS for CDR1 and SASEGT for CDR2. Relative to germline, V is 4 bases shorter and J is 0 bases shorter, with 1 base between their ends. Preparation of the library involved the immunoSEQ multiplex PCR assay. The authors' analysis ran thus. Repertoires were summarized by richness and clonality, and significantly expanded and contracted clones were identified between pre- and post-therapy samples. TCRdb provides this immuneACCESS table in a form limited to in-frame rearrangements. Some clones are lacking; in checked studies, under half of them reflect an unresolved V gene, and why the rest are absent is not known. That table is the source of V, J and clone size, and D and trimming were worked out from the DNA. For this sample the table gives approximately 2,800 clones, of which about 88% were detected only once. The biggest ten clones account for about 0.9% of the sample.

Study-wide conclusions, independent of this receptor: No significant correlation was found between TCR clonality and pathologic tumor regression, and only one major-pathologic-response sample was available for the clonality analysis. Tumor T-cell richness and clonality rose from pretherapy to surgery in three of three dual-therapy tumors but in only two of four nivolumab-treated tumors. TCR richness and clonality were greater in resected tumors than in tumor-adjacent uninvolved lung, and increases were seen in more dual-therapy-treated tumors. Pretherapy blood TCR richness correlated positively with richness in tumors resected after neoadjuvant therapy (Spearman R of about 0.82). A small number of samples was subjected to TCR sequencing.

Reading the label with the study, this specimen's time point is: at surgical resection after neoadjuvant nivolumab +/- ipilimumab. Samples came from the phase 2 randomized NEOSTAR trial, which tested neoadjuvant nivolumab or nivolumab plus ipilimumab followed by surgery in operable NSCLC. Sequenced here: tumor tissue, sampled after neoadjuvant nivolumab, alone or with ipilimumab, at or shortly before surgery. The rearranged segments are TRBV6-1 and TRBJ1-5, with the D gene uncertain. The TCR was taken from an adult with non-small cell lung cancer. The CDR3 loop reads CASSVSNQPQHF. The DNA is as follows: TGTGCCAGCAGTGTTAGCAATCAGCCCCAGCATTTT.